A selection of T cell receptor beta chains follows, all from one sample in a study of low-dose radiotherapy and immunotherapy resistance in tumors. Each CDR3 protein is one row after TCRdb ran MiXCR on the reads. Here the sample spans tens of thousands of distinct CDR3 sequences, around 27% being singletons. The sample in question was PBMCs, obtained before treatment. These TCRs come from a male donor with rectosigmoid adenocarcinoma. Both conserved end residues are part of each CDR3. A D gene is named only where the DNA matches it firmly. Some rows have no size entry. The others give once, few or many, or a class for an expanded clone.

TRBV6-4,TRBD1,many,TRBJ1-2,TGTGCCAGCCGTCCCGGACAGGGTAACTATGGCTACACCTTC,CASRPGQGNYGYTF
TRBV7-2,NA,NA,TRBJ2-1,TGTGCCAGCAGGGAGTCCGGGACACCTGAGCAGTTCTTC,CASRESGTPEQFF
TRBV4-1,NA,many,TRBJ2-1,TGCGCCAGCAGCCTTTTAGAACGGGATAATGAGCAGTTCTTC,CASSLLERDNEQFF
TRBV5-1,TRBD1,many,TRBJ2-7,TGCGCCAGCAGCTTGGGGAGTTGGGGACAGGGCTCCTACGAGCAGTACTTC,CASSLGSWGQGSYEQYF
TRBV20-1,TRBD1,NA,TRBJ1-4,TGCAGTGCTAGCCCCGGGACAGGGAATGAAAAACTGTTTTTT,CSASPGTGNEKLFF
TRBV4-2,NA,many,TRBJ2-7,TGTGCCAGCAGCCAAGAAAGGGGGGGGCTCACCTACGAGCAGTACTTC,CASSQERGGLTYEQYF
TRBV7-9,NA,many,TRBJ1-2,TGTGCCAGCAGCTTAGCAGGAGGTGAGAGTGGCTACACCTTC,CASSLAGGESGYTF
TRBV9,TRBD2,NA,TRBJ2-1,TGTGCCAGCAGCCCCAACCTAGCGGGAGGCAATGAGCAGTTCTTC,CASSPNLAGGNEQFF
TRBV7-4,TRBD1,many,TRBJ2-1,TGTGCCAGCAGCCCCGAGGCGGGACAGGATTTTCACTCCTACAATGAGCAGTTCTTC,CASSPEAGQDFHSYNEQFF
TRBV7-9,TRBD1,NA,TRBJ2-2,TGTGCCAGCAGCGCACGGACAGGACATGGGGAGCTGTTTTTT,CASSARTGHGELFF
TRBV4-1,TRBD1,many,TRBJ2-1,TGCGCCAGCAGCCAACCCCAGACAGGGAGCAATGAGCAGTTCTTC,CASSQPQTGSNEQFF
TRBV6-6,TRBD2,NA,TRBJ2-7,TGTGCCAGCAGAACTAGCGGGAGTGAAAACGAGCAGTACTTC,CASRTSGSENEQYF
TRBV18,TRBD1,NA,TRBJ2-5,TGTGCCAGCTCTTACTCCAGAGGACAGGGGAGAGAGACCCAGTACTTC,CASSYSRGQGRETQYF
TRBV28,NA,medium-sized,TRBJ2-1,TGTGCCAGCACTGGAGCGGGTTCTATAGACTCCTACAATGAGCAGTTCTTC,CASTGAGSIDSYNEQFF
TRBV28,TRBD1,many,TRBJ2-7,TGTGCCAGCAGCTACCCCGTGGGACAGGGTGACTACGAGCAGTACTTC,CASSYPVGQGDYEQYF
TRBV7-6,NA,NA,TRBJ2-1,TGTGCCAGCAGAAAGGGTCGGTTCGACAATGAGCAGTTCTTC,CASRKGRFDNEQFF
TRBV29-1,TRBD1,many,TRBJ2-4,TGCAGCGTTGTTCACCCACAGGGGAGAAACATTCAGTACTTC,CSVVHPQGRNIQYF
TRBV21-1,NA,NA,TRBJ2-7,TGTGCCAGCAGCAAATCACGTAGGCAGAGTAGCTACGAGCAGTACTTC,CASSKSRRQSSYEQYF
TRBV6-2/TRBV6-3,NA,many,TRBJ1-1,TGTGCCAGCAGTCAAATGGGGGGACGGGCTGAAGCTTTCTTT,CASSQMGGRAEAFF
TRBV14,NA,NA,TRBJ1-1,TGTGCCAGCCGTACTGGGGGGCCCAGGGACACTGAAGCTTTCTTT,CASRTGGPRDTEAFF
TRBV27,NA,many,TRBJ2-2,TGTGCCAGCAGTTTCGTCCCCAAACGCACCGGGGAGCTGTTTTTT,CASSFVPKRTGELFF
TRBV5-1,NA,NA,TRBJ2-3,TGCGCCAGCAGCTTCGGTATGGGACACGGCACAGATACGCAGTATTTT,CASSFGMGHGTDTQYF
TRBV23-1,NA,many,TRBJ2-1,TGCGCCAGCAGTCAACCCTCGGGGGGCCCTGAGCTCGATGAGCAGTTCTTC,CASSQPSGGPELDEQFF
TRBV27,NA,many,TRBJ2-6,TGTGCCAGCAGTTACGAATGGACAGCGTCTGGGGCCAACGTCCTGACTTTC,CASSYEWTASGANVLTF
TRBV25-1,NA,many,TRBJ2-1,TGTGCCAGCAGTGAAAGGTTGGCAGCGACCCCCTACAATGAGCAGTTCTTC,CASSERLAATPYNEQFF
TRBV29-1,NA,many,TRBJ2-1,TGCAGCGTTGGCCTACCACGTGGGGCGGTTGAGCAGTTCTTC,CSVGLPRGAVEQFF
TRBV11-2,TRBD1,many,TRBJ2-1,TGTGCCAGCAGCTCGCCGGGGACAGGATACAATGAGCAGTTCTTC,CASSSPGTGYNEQFF
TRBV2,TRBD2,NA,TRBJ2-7,TGTGCCAGTGGGGGGAGACTAGCGGGAGTTGAGGAGCAGTACTTC,CASGGRLAGVEEQYF
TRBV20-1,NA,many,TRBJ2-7,TGCAGTGCTAGAGATCGGGGCAGGGGGGCCTACGAGCAGTACTTC,CSARDRGRGAYEQYF
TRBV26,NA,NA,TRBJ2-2,TGTGCCAGCAGTTCAGCGGGCACCGGGGAGCTGTTTTTT,CASSSAGTGELFF
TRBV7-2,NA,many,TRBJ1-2,TGTGCCAGCAGCTTAGGACAGGCTACTATGGGCTACACCTTC,CASSLGQATMGYTF
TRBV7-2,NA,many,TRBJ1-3,TGTGCCAGCAGCTTAGGCAACTCTGGAAACACCATATATTTT,CASSLGNSGNTIYF